This T cell receptor beta chain was obtained from a study of T cell changes during pregnancy in multiple sclerosis (dated by TCRdb to between 2019 and 2020). About the study as a whole: The study looked at changes in the T cell repertoire across pregnancy in women with multiple sclerosis.

Its CDR3 holds 13 amino acids, cysteine through phenylalanine. Of all the DNA, just the CDR3 is kept, 39 bases in frame from base 1. CDR1 MNHEY and CDR2 SVGAGI are derived from the germline V gene. Cut back by 5 bases and 10 bases, the V and J ends lie 15 bases apart. With regard to this clone: Its target antigen remains unknown. Per-nucleotide qualities are absent, and no much larger clonotype sits a single base away.

Receptor amplification or capture employed the immunoSEQ multiplex PCR assay. TCRdb took over this immuneACCESS table, retaining in-frame rearrangements with V and J assigned. Such tables are incomplete; in checked studies, under half of the missing clones stem from an unresolved V gene, and the remainder is unexplained. Here the sample has about 110,000 clones; about nine tenths occur a single time. Together, the top ten hold 1.6% of the sample. This clonotype originated in a female donor with multiple sclerosis, enrolled in a pregnancy study. This sequence uses TRBV6-5 and TRBJ2-1; a tentative D match to TRBD1 spans 5 bases. Sequencing used peripheral blood, obtained after pregnancy. The CDR3 in this case is CASSTRRGEEQFF. The DNA sequence follows: TGTGCCAGCAGTACCAGAAGGGGTGAAGAGCAGTTCTTC.